A single sample is the source of the 30 T cell receptor beta chains below, sequenced in a study of blood T cell repertoires in COVID-19. Assay used: immunoSEQ multiplex PCR; TCRdb lists only in-frame clones, some missing. The sample shows a few hundred thousand clones, roughly 80% of them seen only once. The sample comprised peripheral blood. Every receptor here comes from a woman aged 18-30 years with acute or convalescent COVID-19.

V gene TRBV2 combines with J gene TRBJ1-6, with 7 nucleotides matching TRBD1. The length of the CDR3 is 15 residues. Trimming removed 5 bases from V and 6 bases from J; junction bases left unmatched: 7. Germline V gene data show CDR1 as SNHLY and CDR2 as FYNNEI. CDR3 residues: CASSSEGARNSPLHF. The CDR3 nucleotides are TGTGCCAGCAGTTCCGAGGGGGCTCGTAATTCACCCCTCCACTTT.

This chain connects TRBV11-3 to TRBJ2-2, with 9 bases lining up with TRBD2. V shed 5 bases, J shed 4 bases, and the junction held 14 bases outside the gene matches. This CDR3 has 18 residues. The germline gives CDR1 SGHNT, CDR2 YENEEA. The CDR3 DNA follows: TGTGCCAGCAGCCCCGGGGCGGGAGGGCCTTCGGGCACCGGGGAGCTGTTTTTT. Translation: CASSPGAGGPSGTGELFF.

The chain links TRBV29-1 to TRBJ1-2; D may be TRBD1 (5 bases). Germline V gene lookup returns CDR1 SQVTM and CDR2 ANQGSEA. The CDR3 contains 13 residues. The V end was cut by 3 bases, the J end by 4 bases, with 12 bases between. CDR3: CSVEKTVIYGYTF. The CDR3 bases are TGCAGCGTTGAGAAGACAGTGATCTATGGCTACACCTTC.

There are many counts of this clone. The genes are TRBV28 and TRBJ1-1; a weak D match, TRBD1 (5 bases). The length of the CDR3 is 12 residues. The germline gives CDR1 MDHEN, CDR2 SYDVKM. Trimming left V 5 bases short and J 11 bases short, with 15 bases between. This chain's CDR3 is CASSVPDRGAFF. The CDR3 DNA reads as TGTGCCAGCAGTGTACCTGACCGGGGGGCTTTCTTT.

Ten or more counts support this clone. The rearrangement joins TRBV4-3 to TRBJ2-6; no firm D call. CDR3 length: 16 residues. The ends were cut back, 0 bases at V and 1 base at J, with 7 bases in the middle. CDR1 and CDR2 (germline): LGHNA, YSLEER. DNA of the CDR3: TGCGCCAGCAGCCAAGATTACTCGTCTGGGGCCAACGTCCTGACTTTC. This sequence encodes CASSQDYSSGANVLTF.

The chain couples TRBV19 to TRBJ2-1; the match to TRBD2 covers 15 bases. Germline assignment: CDR1 LNHDA and CDR2 SQIVND (reference sequence). After removal of 8 bases from V and 0 bases from J, the junction contained 8 bases not matched to a gene. The CDR3 extends over 18 amino acids. This CDR3 is CASDSGLAGGGSYNEQFF. As DNA, the CDR3 is TGTGCCAGTGATTCCGGACTAGCGGGAGGGGGCTCCTACAATGAGCAGTTCTTC.

This clone was picked up many times. In nucleotides, the CDR3 is TGTGCCAGCAGCACCAGCCTAGCAAGCAATGAGCAGTTCTTC. Protein sequence: CASSTSLASNEQFF. The chain has TRBV3-1 (or the pseudogene TRBV3-2) and TRBJ2-1; D perhaps matches TRBD2 (5 bases). CDR3 size: 14 residues. V dropped 5 bases and J dropped 6 bases, with 14 bases sitting between them. From germline, CDR1 is LGHDT and CDR2 YNNKEL (reference sequence).

The chain joins TRBV11-2 to TRBJ1-1; TRBD1 agrees at 10 bases. The germline V gene encodes CDR1 SGHAT and CDR2 FQNNGV. Trimming cost V 8 bases and J 5 bases; bases outside gene matches: 14. CDR3 length equals 16 residues. CDR3 in amino acids: CASAPGDRGPYTEAFF. CDR3 nucleotides: TGTGCCAGCGCCCCGGGGGACAGGGGACCCTATACTGAAGCTTTCTTT.

The chain joins TRBV27 to TRBJ2-4; 9 nucleotides line up with TRBD2. Germline CDR1 reads MNHEY; CDR2 reads SMNVEV (reference sequence). The CDR3 covers 16 residues. J lost 1 base, V lost 2 bases, and 3 bases had no gene match. CDR3 region: CASSLAGGGAKNIQYF. The CDR3 DNA sequence: TGTGCCAGCAGTTTAGCGGGAGGGGGGGCCAAAAACATTCAGTACTTC.

The chain is built from TRBV6-6 and TRBJ2-7, with 7 bases lining up with TRBD1. The CDR3 sequence is 16 residues long. V was clipped by 1 base and J by 5 bases; unmatched bases: 11. In germline, CDR1 is MNHNY, CDR2 SVGAGI (reference sequence). Here the CDR3 reads CASSYFRTGPRDEQYF. The DNA for the CDR3 is TGTGCCAGCAGTTACTTCCGGACAGGTCCCAGGGACGAGCAGTACTTC.

This clone was seen a few times. The chain joins TRBV28 to TRBJ1-1; 9 nucleotides line up with TRBD1. Trimming at V came to 4 bases and at J to 4 bases, leaving 10 bases not matched to a gene. This CDR3 contains 16 residues. CDR1 is MDHEN, CDR2 SYDVKM, per germline. The CDR3 region is CASSSVGTGPGTEAFF. The CDR3 DNA sequence: TGTGCCAGCAGTTCCGTAGGGACAGGGCCGGGCACTGAAGCTTTCTTT.

Written as DNA, the CDR3 is TGTGCCAGCAGTTACGTGGGGGCATCTCATGAAAAACTGTTTTTT. It codes for CASSYVGASHEKLFF. This chain links TRBV6-5 with TRBJ1-4; tentatively, D is TRBD1 (6 bases). CDR3 length: 15 residues. Germline CDR1 reads MNHEY; CDR2 reads SVGAGI. Trimming shortened V by 2 bases and J by 6 bases, and 13 bases separated the two germline ends.

The rearrangement uses TRBV28 and TRBJ1-2, with D maybe TRBD1 (5 bases). V was pared by 6 bases and J by 4 bases, with 18 bases between. The CDR3 totals 15 residues. The V gene's germline CDR1 is MDHEN and CDR2 SYDVKM. This chain's CDR3 is CASRLGGIGTYGYTF. In nucleotides, the CDR3 is TGTGCCAGCAGACTCGGGGGTATTGGTACCTATGGCTACACCTTC.

The chain joins TRBV25-1 to TRBJ2-7; 9 bases match TRBD2. Losses at the gene ends were 2 bases for V and 3 bases for J; bases not matched to a gene: 5. From germline, CDR1 is MGHDK and CDR2 SYGVNS. This CDR3 is 15 amino acids long. CDR3 coding DNA: TGTGCCAGCAGTGAAGGGCATAGCGGGAGCTACGAGCAGTACTTC. Protein product: CASSEGHSGSYEQYF.

The chain has TRBV25-1 and TRBJ1-6, with 9 bases identical to TRBD1. The germline CDR1 and CDR2 sequences are MGHDK and SYGVNS. J was trimmed by 3 bases and V by 7 bases; bases with no gene match: 4. The CDR3 is 15 residues long. The CDR3 sequence: CASKGQGYYNSPLHF. Written as DNA, the CDR3 is TGTGCCAGCAAGGGACAGGGCTACTATAATTCACCCCTCCACTTT. The entire variable domain, with the rest obtained from reference TRBV25-1 and TRBJ1-6, is as follows: EADIYQTPRYLVIGTGKKITLECSQTMGHDKMYWYQQDPGMELHLIHYSYGVNSTEKGDLSSESTVSRIRTEHFPLTLESARPSHTSQYLCASKGQGYYNSPLHFGNGTRLTVT.

The genes are TRBV7-2 and TRBJ2-2, with 7 bases lining up with TRBD1. Germline-derived CDR1 and CDR2 are SGHTA and FQGNSA. Trimming took 0 bases from V and 0 from J; bases not matched to a gene: 7. The CDR3 extends over 18 amino acids. The DNA for the CDR3 is TGTGCCAGCAGCTTAGCGCTATCGACAGGGACGAACACCGGGGAGCTGTTTTTT. Amino acids: CASSLALSTGTNTGELFF.

This clone was counted only a few times. This rearrangement joins TRBV11-3 to TRBJ2-3; weak D call: TRBD1 (5 bases). In germline, CDR1 is SGHNT, CDR2 YENEEA. CDR3 length: 15 amino acids. The V end was cut by 2 bases, the J end by 1 base, with 10 bases between. The DNA of the CDR3 is TGTGCCAGCAGCTTAAAGGGCAGGGGCACAGATACGCAGTATTTT. Amino acids: CASSLKGRGTDTQYF. The full variable domain, with the rest looked up from reference TRBV11-3 and TRBJ2-3, is EAGVVQSPRYKIIEKKQPVAFWCNPISGHNTLYWYLQNLGQGPELLIRYENEEAVDDSQLPKDRFSAERLKGVDSTLKIQPAELGDSAVYLCASSLKGRGTDTQYFGPGTRLTVL.

This clone was recorded only once. The rearrangement links TRBV11-2 to TRBJ2-1; D perhaps matches TRBD2 (5 bases). Germline CDR1 SGHAT, CDR2 FQNNGV. The CDR3 loop spans 14 amino acids. The V end was cut by 2 bases, the J end by 7 bases, with 12 bases between. CDR3 DNA sequence: TGTGCCAGCAGCTTATTGTTAGCGAGGAATGAGCAGTTCTTC. Protein sequence: CASSLLLARNEQFF.

The V and J genes are TRBV5-1 and TRBJ2-5, with a possible D match to TRBD1 (6 bases). CDR3 length: 14 residues. Germline V gene data show CDR1 as SGHRS and CDR2 as YFSETQ. The V and J ends lost 4 bases and 9 bases respectively, with 19 bases between them. The CDR3 DNA is TGCGCCAGCAGCCCAGGGGAGCGAGGCGTTGCCCAGTACTTC. Translating gives CASSPGERGVAQYF.

V is TRBV6-4 and J is TRBJ2-1; D gene ambiguous. There are 13 residues in the CDR3. V lost 0 bases to trimming and J lost 5 bases, with 5 bases between them. Germline-derived CDR1 and CDR2 are MRHNA and SNTAGT. This CDR3 reads CASSDSSHNEQFF. The CDR3 region has the DNA TGTGCCAGCAGTGACTCGAGTCACAATGAGCAGTTCTTC.

V is TRBV5-1 and J is TRBJ1-5; D gene uncertain. This CDR3 comprises 14 residues. The germline V gene encodes CDR1 SGHRS and CDR2 YFSETQ. V was shortened by 4 bases and J by 0 bases, with 8 bases between the two germline ends. CDR3 DNA: TGCGCCAGCAGCACGGGGTATAGCAATCAGCCCCAGCATTTT. Its protein is CASSTGYSNQPQHF. Based on the CDR3 plus reference TRBV5-1 and TRBJ1-5, the full variable domain is KAGVTQTPRYLIKTRGQQVTLSCSPISGHRSVSWYQQTPGQGLQFLFEYFSETQRNKGNFPGRFSGRQFSNSRSEMNVSTLELGDSALYLCASSTGYSNQPQHFGDGTRLSIL.

This chain connects TRBV30 to TRBJ2-7; 8 positions match TRBD1. The length of the CDR3 is 17 residues. The germline V gene has CDR1 GTSNPN and CDR2 SVGIG (reference sequence). Trimming at V came to 2 bases and at J to 3 bases, leaving 15 bases not matched to a gene. The CDR3 nucleotides read TGTGCCTGGAGTCCCGGGACAGGCCGCGTCGACCTCTACGAGCAGTACTTC. This translates into CAWSPGTGRVDLYEQYF. Together with reference TRBV30 and TRBJ2-7, the CDR3 gives the full variable domain: SQTIHQWPATLVQPVGSPLSLECTVEGTSNPNLYWYRQAAGRGLQLLFYSVGIGQISSEVPQNLSASRPQDRQFILSSKKLLLSDSGFYLCAWSPGTGRVDLYEQYFGPGTRLTVT.

This clone was counted a single time. The chain couples TRBV5-1 to TRBJ1-4, with D perhaps TRBD1 (6 bases). The CDR3 covers 18 residues. V lost 4 bases and J lost 5, with 24 bases in between. The V gene's germline CDR1 is SGHRS and CDR2 YFSETQ. For the CDR3, the DNA is TGCGCCAGCAGCCCTTCTGCCGTTCGGGGGGCGTGGAATGAAAAACTGTTTTTT. This encodes CASSPSAVRGAWNEKLFF.

The chain carries TRBV29-1 and TRBJ2-7; a weak D match, TRBD2 (5 bases). The CDR3 spans 13 residues. The germline V gene encodes CDR1 SQVTM and CDR2 ANQGSEA. Trimming took off 4 bases at V and 6 bases at J, with 16 bases between the two ends. The CDR3 loop reads CSVAVALESEQYF. As DNA, the CDR3 is TGCAGCGTTGCTGTAGCGTTGGAGTCCGAGCAGTACTTC.

This clone was picked up a small number of times. The CDR3 loop is CASSGGTNSPLHF. The CDR3 DNA follows: TGTGCCAGCTCAGGGGGGACTAATTCACCCCTCCACTTT. The chain is built from TRBV18 and TRBJ1-6; a possible D gene is TRBD1 (5 bases). This CDR3 is built from 13 residues. V lost 5 bases to trimming and J lost 6 bases, with 8 bases between them. Germline V gene data show CDR1 as KGHSH and CDR2 as LQKENI.

The chain combines TRBV2 with TRBJ2-3; weak D call: TRBD2 (5 bases). The germline gives CDR1 SNHLY, CDR2 FYNNEI. This CDR3 has 14 residues. The V end lost 6 bases, the J end lost 2 bases, and 12 bases lay between the germline ends. The DNA of the CDR3 is TGTGCCAGCAGCTCGGGGTTCGTCACAGATACGCAGTATTTT. Its protein product is CASSSGFVTDTQYF.

The chain couples TRBV12-3 or TRBV12-4 to TRBJ2-2; D uncertain. The ends were cut back, 3 bases at V and 6 bases at J, with 5 bases in the middle. CDR3 length: 12 amino acids. The chain's CDR3 is CASSFVAGELFF. The CDR3 DNA is TGTGCCAGCAGTTTTGTCGCCGGGGAGCTGTTTTTT.

V is TRBV6-1 and J is TRBJ2-3; TRBD2 matches 12 bases. CDR1 MNHNS and CDR2 SASEGT come from the germline V gene. The CDR3 is 19 residues long. V dropped 4 bases and J dropped 2; count of bases not matched to a gene: 13. The CDR3 is CASSGGLAGSRRITDTQYF. The CDR3 DNA reads TGTGCCAGCAGTGGAGGACTAGCGGGAAGTCGTCGAATCACAGATACGCAGTATTTT.

The CDR3 DNA sequence: TGCGCCAGCAGCCAAGATCGCTCGCAGCAGCCCCAGCATTTT. This translates into CASSQDRSQQPQHF. The rearrangement links TRBV4-3 to TRBJ1-5, with D unclear. Trimming removed 0 bases at V and 7 bases at J, with 10 bases between. The CDR3 is 14 amino acids. Germline lookup yields CDR1 LGHNA and CDR2 YSLEER.

This clone was detected a few times. The chain employs TRBV12-5 and TRBJ1-2; 7 bases agree with TRBD1. In germline, CDR1 is LGHNT, CDR2 FRNRAP. The V segment lost 2 bases and the J segment 6 bases; nucleotides outside the gene matches: 12. The CDR3 extends over 16 amino acids. CDR3 loop: CASGLNPGTALNGYTF. The CDR3 DNA sequence: TGTGCTAGTGGTTTGAACCCGGGGACAGCGCTTAATGGCTACACCTTC.